This T cell receptor (beta chain) is drawn from a study of monozygotic twins with inflammatory bowel disease. From the 5' RACE reads, TCRdb lists one entry per CDR3 protein and no DNA. This table lists nearly 450,000 distinct CDR3 sequences. The CDR3 has 14 residues. CDR1 SGHAT and CDR2 FQNNGV come from the germline V gene. The chain joins TRBV11-2 to TRBJ2-3; TCRdb designates TRBD2, a call that cannot be tested without DNA. This sequence was found in a human donor with ulcerative colitis or Crohn's disease, or a healthy co-twin of an affected twin (not recorded which). The sequenced sample consisted of blood. The CDR3 protein is CASSLMAAGDTQYF.